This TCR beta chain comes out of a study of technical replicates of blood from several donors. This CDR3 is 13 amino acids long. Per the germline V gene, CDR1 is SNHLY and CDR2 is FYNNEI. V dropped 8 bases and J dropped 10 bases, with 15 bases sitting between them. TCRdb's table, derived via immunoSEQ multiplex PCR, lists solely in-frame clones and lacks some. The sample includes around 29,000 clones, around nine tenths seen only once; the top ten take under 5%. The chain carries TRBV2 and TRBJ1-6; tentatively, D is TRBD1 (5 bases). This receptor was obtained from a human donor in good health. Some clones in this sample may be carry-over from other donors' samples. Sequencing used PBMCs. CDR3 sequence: CASAGREKSPLHF. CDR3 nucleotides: TGTGCCAGCGCCGGCAGGGAAAAATCACCCCTCCACTTT. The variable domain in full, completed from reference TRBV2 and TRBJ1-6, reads EPEVTQTPSHQVTQMGQEVILRCVPISNHLYFYWYRQILGQKVEFLVSFYNNEISEKSEIFDDQFSVERPDGSNFTLKIRSTKLEDSAMYFCASAGREKSPLHFGNGTRLTVT.